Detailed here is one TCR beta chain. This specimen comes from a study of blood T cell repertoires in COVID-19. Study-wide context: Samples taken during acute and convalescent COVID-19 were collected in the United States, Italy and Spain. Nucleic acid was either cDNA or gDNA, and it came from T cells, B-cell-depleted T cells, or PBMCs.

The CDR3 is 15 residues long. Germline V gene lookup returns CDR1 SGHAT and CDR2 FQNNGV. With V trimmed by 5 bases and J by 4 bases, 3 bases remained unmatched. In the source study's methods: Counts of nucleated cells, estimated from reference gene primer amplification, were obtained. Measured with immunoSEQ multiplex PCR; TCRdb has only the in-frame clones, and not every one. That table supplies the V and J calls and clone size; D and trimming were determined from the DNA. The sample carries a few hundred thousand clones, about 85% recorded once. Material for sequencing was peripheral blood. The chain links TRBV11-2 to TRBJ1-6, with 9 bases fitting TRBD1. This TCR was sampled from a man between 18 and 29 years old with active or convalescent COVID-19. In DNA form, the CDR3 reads TGTGCCAGCAGCCAACAGGGGGCTTATAATTCACCCCTCCACTTT. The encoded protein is CASSQQGAYNSPLHF.